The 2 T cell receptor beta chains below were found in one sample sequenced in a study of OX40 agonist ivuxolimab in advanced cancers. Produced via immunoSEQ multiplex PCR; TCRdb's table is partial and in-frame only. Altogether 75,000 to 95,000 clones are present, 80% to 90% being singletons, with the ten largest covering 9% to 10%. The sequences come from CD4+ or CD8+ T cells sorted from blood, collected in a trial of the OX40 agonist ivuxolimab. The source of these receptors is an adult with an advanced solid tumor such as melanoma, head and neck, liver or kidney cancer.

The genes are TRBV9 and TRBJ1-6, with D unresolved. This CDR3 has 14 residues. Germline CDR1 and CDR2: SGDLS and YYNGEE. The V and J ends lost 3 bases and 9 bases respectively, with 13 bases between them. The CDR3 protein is CASSATTGASPLHF. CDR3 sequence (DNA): TGTGCCAGCAGCGCAACCACGGGCGCTTCACCCCTCCACTTT.

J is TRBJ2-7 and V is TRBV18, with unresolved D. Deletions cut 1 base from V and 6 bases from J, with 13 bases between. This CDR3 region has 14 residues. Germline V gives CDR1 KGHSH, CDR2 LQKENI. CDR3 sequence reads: CASSPRSSRGEQYF. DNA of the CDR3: TGTGCCAGCTCACCACGTTCGTCGAGAGGCGAGCAGTACTTC.